This T cell receptor (beta chain) was identified during a study of T cell changes during pregnancy in multiple sclerosis. Here immunoSEQ multiplex PCR was the method, and the copy in TCRdb shows in-frame clones only, minus some. The sample lists roughly 52,000 clones, roughly 92% occurring once. Germline loops: CDR1 MNHEY, CDR2 SMNVEV (reference sequence). V was cut by 6 bases and J by 10 bases, with 18 bases left in between. The CDR3 has 13 residues. The origin of this receptor is a female donor with multiple sclerosis, enrolled in a pregnancy study. The sequences come from CD4+ T cells from peripheral blood mononuclear cells, collected in the third trimester of pregnancy. This chain joins TRBV27 and TRBJ1-1, with D possibly TRBD1 on 6 matching bases. The CDR3 region has the DNA TGTGCCAGCAGCCCAACAGGGATGGTTCGAGCTTTCTTT. This sequence encodes CASSPTGMVRAFF.